This T cell receptor (beta chain) was sequenced during a study of blood T cell repertoires in COVID-19. The wider study: COVID-19 samples from acute and convalescent phases originated in the United States, Italy and Spain. T cells, B-cell-depleted T cells, or PBMCs provided the cDNA or gDNA that served as material.

Authors' methods: Scientists estimated how many nucleated cells there were by amplifying reference gene primers. Profiling relied on immunoSEQ multiplex PCR, and the TCRdb table lists in-frame clones only, not all of them. V, J and clone size are taken as reported in that table, and D and trimming were inferred from the DNA itself. The sample includes some 120,000 clones, roughly 79% seen only once; the top ten take around 20%. There are 14 residues in the CDR3. V shed 1 base and J shed 0 bases, with 5 bases lying between them. The germline gives CDR1 SGDLS, CDR2 YYNGEE. The genes are TRBV9 and TRBJ1-3, with D hard to call. Sample: peripheral blood. This clonotype was obtained from an elderly man with acute or convalescent COVID-19. This chain's CDR3 is CASSVQSSGNTIYF. The CDR3 DNA is TGTGCCAGCAGCGTACAATCCTCTGGAAACACCATATATTTT.